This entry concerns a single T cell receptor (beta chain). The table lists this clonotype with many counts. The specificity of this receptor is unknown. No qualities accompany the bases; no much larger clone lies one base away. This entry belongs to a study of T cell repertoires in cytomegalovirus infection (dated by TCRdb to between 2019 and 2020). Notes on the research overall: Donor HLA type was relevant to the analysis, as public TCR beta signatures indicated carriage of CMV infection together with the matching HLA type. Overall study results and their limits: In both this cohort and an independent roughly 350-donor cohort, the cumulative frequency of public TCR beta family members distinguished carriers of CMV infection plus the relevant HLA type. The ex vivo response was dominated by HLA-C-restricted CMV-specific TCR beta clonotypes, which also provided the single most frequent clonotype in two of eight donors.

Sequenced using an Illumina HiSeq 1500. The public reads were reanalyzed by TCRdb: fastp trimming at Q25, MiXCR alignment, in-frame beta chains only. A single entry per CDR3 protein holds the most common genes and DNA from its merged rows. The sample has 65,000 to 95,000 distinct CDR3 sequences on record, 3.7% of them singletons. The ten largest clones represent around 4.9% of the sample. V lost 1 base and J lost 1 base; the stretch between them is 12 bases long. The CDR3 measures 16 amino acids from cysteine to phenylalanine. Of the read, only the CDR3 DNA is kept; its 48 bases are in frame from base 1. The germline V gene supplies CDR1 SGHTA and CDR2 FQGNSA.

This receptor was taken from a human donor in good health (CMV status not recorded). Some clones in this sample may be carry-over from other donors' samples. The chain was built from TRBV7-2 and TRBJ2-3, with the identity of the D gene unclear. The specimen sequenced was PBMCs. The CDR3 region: CASSLDFSPGTDTQYF. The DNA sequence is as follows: TGTGCCAGCAGCTTAGATTTTTCGCCAGGCACAGATACGCAGTATTTT.